The sequence of this T cell receptor (beta chain) was determined in a study of T cells after yellow fever vaccination. General observations from the study: Some clonotypes, a small share, were shared between CD4 and CD8 compartments. Post-booster repertoires contained most primary-vaccination clones again (roughly 95% CD4, over 70% CD8). In FACS-sorted repertoires, abundant clonotypes from the bulk population could appear as contaminants.

V lost 6 bases, J lost 1 base, and 15 bases lay in between. Germline CDR1 reads MNHNS; CDR2 reads SASEGT. The CDR3 consists of 15 residues. Making TCR cDNA involved 5'RACE template switching, which added UMIs and a universal primer site. MiXCR, applied by TCRdb to the 5' RACE reads, yields one record per CDR3 protein. The profile shows some 550,000 distinct CDR3 sequences, 15% to 20% of them singletons. On this clonotype: Its target is unknown.

Sequenced material: PBMCs, taken 15 days after the yellow fever booster vaccination. J is TRBJ2-5 and V is TRBV6-1, with TRBD2 as a possible D gene (5 bases). The TCR sequence derives from a man aged 30 to 39 who received the YFV17D yellow fever vaccine. The CDR3 bases are TGTGCCAGCAGCCCGACTACGCTACCCCAAGAGACCCAGTACTTC. The encoded protein is CASSPTTLPQETQYF.